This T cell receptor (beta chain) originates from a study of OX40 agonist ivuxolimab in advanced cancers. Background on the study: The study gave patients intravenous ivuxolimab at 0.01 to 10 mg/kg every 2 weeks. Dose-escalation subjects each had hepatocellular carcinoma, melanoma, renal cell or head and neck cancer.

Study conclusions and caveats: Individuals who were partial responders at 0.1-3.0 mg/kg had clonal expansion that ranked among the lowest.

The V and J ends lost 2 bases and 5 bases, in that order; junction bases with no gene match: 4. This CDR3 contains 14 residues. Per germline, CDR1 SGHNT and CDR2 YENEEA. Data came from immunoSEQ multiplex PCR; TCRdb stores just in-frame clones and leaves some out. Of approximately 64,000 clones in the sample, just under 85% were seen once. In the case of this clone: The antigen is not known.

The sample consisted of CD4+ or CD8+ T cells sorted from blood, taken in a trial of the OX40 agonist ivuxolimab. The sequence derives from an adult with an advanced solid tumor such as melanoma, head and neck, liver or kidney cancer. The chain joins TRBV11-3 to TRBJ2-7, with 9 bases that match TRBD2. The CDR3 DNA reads TGTGCCAGCAGCTTAATAGCGGGAGAAAACGAGCAGTACTTC. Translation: CASSLIAGENEQYF.